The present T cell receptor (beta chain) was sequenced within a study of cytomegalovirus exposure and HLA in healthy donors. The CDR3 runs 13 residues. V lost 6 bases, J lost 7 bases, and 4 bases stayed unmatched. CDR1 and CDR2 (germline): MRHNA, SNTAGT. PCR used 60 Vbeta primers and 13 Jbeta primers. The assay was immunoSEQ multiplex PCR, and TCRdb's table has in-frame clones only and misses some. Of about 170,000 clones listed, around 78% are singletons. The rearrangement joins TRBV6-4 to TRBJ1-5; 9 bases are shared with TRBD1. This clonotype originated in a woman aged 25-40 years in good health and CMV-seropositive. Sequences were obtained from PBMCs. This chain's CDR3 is CASRDRGKQPQHF. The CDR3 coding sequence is TGTGCCAGCAGGGACAGGGGAAAACAGCCCCAGCATTTT.